The present TCR beta chain was sequenced within a study of T cells after yellow fever vaccination. General study results and limits: Boosting was followed by the reappearance of most primary-vaccination clones (around 95% CD4, about 89% CD8). Though it reached lower strength, the secondary response hit its peak faster, day 5 versus 15.

Generation of TCR cDNA used 5'RACE template switching (which added a universal primer site and UMIs). TCRdb passed the 5' RACE reads through MiXCR, listing each CDR3 protein once. The data hold over 10,000 distinct CDR3 sequences, with roughly 6% observed a single time. The table lists this clonotype with many counts. The CDR3 has 17 amino acids. CDR1 is SGHVS and CDR2 is FNYEAQ in the germline V gene. V gave up 4 bases and J gave up 0 bases; unmatched junction bases: 6. This receptor was identified in a man in his thirties or forties who received the YFV17D yellow fever vaccine. The sample consisted of PBMCs, either bulk or a sorted T-cell subset (CD4+, CD8+, memory, or dextramer-sorted; not recorded which), taken on the day of the yellow fever booster vaccination. The V call is TRBV7-6, the J call TRBJ2-1; TRBD2 matches 10 bases. The CDR3: CASSSLLAGSSYNEQFF. DNA for the CDR3: TGTGCCAGCAGCTCATTACTAGCGGGGAGCTCCTACAATGAGCAGTTCTTC.